Reported below is one T cell receptor beta chain. As yet, its antigen is unknown. The data derive from a study of shared clonotypes between healthy human individuals. Study overall: CD4 naive cells filled three plates per donor, CD4 memory three, CD8 naive two and CD8 memory one. Findings and caveats of the study: Estimated clonotype richness was generally higher in naive than memory subsets.

Original processing methods: ImmunoSEQ only sent back junction sequences with no quality scores, so filtering was done differently. Assay: immunoSEQ multiplex PCR; the TCRdb copy retains only in-frame clones and omits some. V and J calls and clone size follow that table, whereas D and trimming were derived from the DNA. This table has about 2.2 million clones, roughly 95% appearing once. Naive CD8 cells were CD45RO-negative, positively selected for CCR7, excluding terminally differentiated effector memory CD45RA+ cells. The sequencing sample was made of naive CD8+ T cells from PBMCs. The receptor comes from a man in his late teens or twenties in good health. Some clones in this sample may be carry-over from other donors' samples.

CDR3 sequence reads: CASSLAQGPATEAFF. CDR3 DNA: TGCGCCAGCAGCTTGGCCCAAGGCCCAGCCACTGAAGCTTTCTTT. V is TRBV5-1 and J is TRBJ1-1, with unresolved D. Per germline, CDR1 SGHRS and CDR2 YFSETQ. CDR3 length equals 15 residues. V gave up 0 bases and J gave up 4 bases, with 13 bases separating them.